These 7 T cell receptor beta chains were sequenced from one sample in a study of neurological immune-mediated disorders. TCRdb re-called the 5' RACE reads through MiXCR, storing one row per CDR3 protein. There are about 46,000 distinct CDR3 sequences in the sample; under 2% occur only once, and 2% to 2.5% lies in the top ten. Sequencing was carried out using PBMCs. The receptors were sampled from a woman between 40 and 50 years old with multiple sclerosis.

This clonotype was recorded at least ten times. The CDR3 DNA reads as TGTGCCAGCAGTTACTCCCCGGGAGTGAACACTGAAGCTTTCTTT. Residues: CASSYSPGVNTEAFF. The chain couples TRBV6-6 to TRBJ1-1; D gene ambiguous. Germline CDR1 is MNHNY and CDR2 is SVGAGI (reference sequence). The CDR3 extends over 15 amino acids. Deletions cut 0 bases from V and 0 bases from J, with 8 bases between.

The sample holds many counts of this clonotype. CDR3 nucleotide sequence: TGTGCCAGCAGCCTATCTACTGAGAGCAGGGAAAAACTGTTTTTT. Translating it yields CASSLSTESREKLFF. This chain uses TRBV7-9 with TRBJ1-4; D not resolved. The CDR3 is 15 residues long. Germline V CDR1 and CDR2: SEHNR, FQNEAQ (reference sequence). Trimming removed 5 bases from V and 8 bases from J, with 18 bases in between.

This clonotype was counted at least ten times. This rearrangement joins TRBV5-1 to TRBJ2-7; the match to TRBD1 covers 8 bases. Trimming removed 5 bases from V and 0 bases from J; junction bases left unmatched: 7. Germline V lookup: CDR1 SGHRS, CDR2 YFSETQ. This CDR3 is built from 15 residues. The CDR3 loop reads CASSRDRGSSYEQYF. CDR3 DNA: TGCGCCAGCAGTCGAGACAGGGGAAGCTCCTACGAGCAGTACTTC.

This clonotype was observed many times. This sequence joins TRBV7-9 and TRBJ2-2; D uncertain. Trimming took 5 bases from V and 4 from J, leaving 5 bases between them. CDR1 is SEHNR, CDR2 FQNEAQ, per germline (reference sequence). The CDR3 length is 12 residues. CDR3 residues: CASSPSTGELFF. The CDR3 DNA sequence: TGTGCCAGCAGCCCTAGCACCGGGGAGCTGTTTTTT.

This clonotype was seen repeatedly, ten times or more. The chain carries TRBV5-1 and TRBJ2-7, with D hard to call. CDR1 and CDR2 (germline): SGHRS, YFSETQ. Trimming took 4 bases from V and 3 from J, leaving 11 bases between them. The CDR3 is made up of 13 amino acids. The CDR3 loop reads CASSPDGYYEQYF. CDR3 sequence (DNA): TGCGCCAGCAGCCCGGACGGATACTACGAGCAGTACTTC.

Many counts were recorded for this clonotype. The CDR3 loop reads CSARDAGQGTDTQYF. DNA for the CDR3: TGCAGTGCTAGAGATGCGGGACAGGGCACAGATACGCAGTATTTT. The gene calls are TRBV20-1 and TRBJ2-3, with 8 bases lining up with TRBD1. This CDR3 has 15 residues. Germline V CDR1 and CDR2: DFQATT, SNEGSKA (reference sequence). The ends lost 0 bases at V and 1 base at J; junction bases unmatched: 3.

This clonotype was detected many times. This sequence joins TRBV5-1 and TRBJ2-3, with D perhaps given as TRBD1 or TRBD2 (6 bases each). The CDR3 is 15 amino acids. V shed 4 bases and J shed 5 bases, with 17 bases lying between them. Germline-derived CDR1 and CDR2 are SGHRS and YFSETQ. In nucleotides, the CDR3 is TGCGCCAGCAGCCCCATGCCGGGGGCCGGAGATACGCAGTATTTT. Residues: CASSPMPGAGDTQYF.